These 10 T cell receptor beta chains were sequenced from one sample in a study of shared clonotypes between healthy human individuals. Assay: immunoSEQ multiplex PCR; the TCRdb copy retains only in-frame clones and omits some. The table lists over 850,000 clones, 78% of them singletons. Sequencing was done on a sample of memory CD4+ T cells from PBMCs. The subset was: CD45RA-negative fraction. These receptors originate from a man in his late teens or twenties in good health. Some clones in this sample may be carry-over from other donors' samples.

This CDR3 is CASSLSPSGAFQETQYF. CDR3 nucleotide sequence: TGTGCCAGCAGCTTATCCCCTAGCGGGGCCTTCCAAGAGACCCAGTACTTC. The J gene is TRBJ2-5, the V gene TRBV7-2; 9 bases map to TRBD2. The junction had 8 bases not matched to a gene; V was cut back by 2 bases and J by 1 base. CDR3 size: 17 residues. The germline gives CDR1 SGHTA, CDR2 FQGNSA.

This clone was seen only once. Here the CDR3 reads CASRIGTVGSYEQYF. DNA for the CDR3: TGTGCCAGCAGGATCGGGACAGTGGGGTCCTACGAGCAGTACTTC. The V gene is TRBV11-2, the J gene TRBJ2-7; 7 nucleotides align to TRBD1. This CDR3 spans 15 amino acids. V was pared by 6 bases and J by 1 base, with 9 bases of the junction left unmatched. In germline, CDR1 is SGHAT, CDR2 FQNNGV.

This chain links TRBV19 with TRBJ2-2; 8 nucleotides align to TRBD1. Germline lookup yields CDR1 LNHDA and CDR2 SQIVND (reference sequence). V gave up 9 bases and J gave up 4 bases; unmatched junction bases: 31. The length of the CDR3 is 22 residues. The CDR3: CARRTFPPGQESLRSGTGELFF. The CDR3 nucleotides are TGTGCCAGACGCACATTTCCTCCGGGACAGGAAAGTTTACGGTCGGGCACCGGGGAGCTGTTTTTT.

The rearrangement joins TRBV9 to TRBJ2-7, with 11 bases identical to TRBD2. V shed 4 bases and J 7 bases; nucleotides not matched to a gene: 13. CDR3 size: 16 residues. Germline lookup yields CDR1 SGDLS and CDR2 YYNGEE. The CDR3 sequence is CASSIDSGRALREQYF. The CDR3 nucleotides are TGTGCCAGCAGCATCGATAGCGGGAGGGCCTTGAGAGAGCAGTACTTC.

The chain has TRBV5-1 and TRBJ2-1; 11 bases match TRBD2. Germline CDR1 is SGHRS and CDR2 is YFSETQ. Trimming took 3 bases from V and 0 from J; bases not matched to a gene: 14. This CDR3 is built from 20 residues. The CDR3 sequence is CASSSEGAGLADSSYNEQFF. In DNA form, the CDR3 reads TGCGCCAGCAGCTCAGAGGGCGCGGGACTAGCGGATAGCTCCTACAATGAGCAGTTCTTC. The full variable domain, its missing parts supplied by reference TRBV5-1 and TRBJ2-1, is KAGVTQTPRYLIKTRGQQVTLSCSPISGHRSVSWYQQTPGQGLQFLFEYFSETQRNKGNFPGRFSGRQFSNSRSEMNVSTLELGDSALYLCASSSEGAGLADSSYNEQFFGPGTRLTVL.

V is TRBV5-1 and J is TRBJ2-1; D is ambiguous. CDR3 size: 14 residues. V was clipped by 0 bases and J by 9 bases, with 13 bases between them. Germline-derived CDR1 and CDR2 are SGHRS and YFSETQ. The DNA of the CDR3 is TGCGCCAGCAGCTTGGATCCCAAGGTGGGTGAGCAGTTCTTC. It translates to CASSLDPKVGEQFF.

This clone was recorded a few times. This rearrangement joins TRBV7-7 to TRBJ2-3; 7 positions agree with TRBD2. The CDR3 has 14 residues. With V trimmed by 10 bases and J by 1 base, 8 bases remained unmatched. Germline V gives CDR1 SSHAT, CDR2 FNYEAQ (reference sequence). Here the CDR3 DNA reads TGTGCCACTTCCCCGGGAGGACGCACAGATACGCAGTATTTT. Translated, it gives CATSPGGRTDTQYF.

The rearrangement joins TRBV7-3 to TRBJ1-1; D unclear. The CDR3 consists of 13 residues. Germline V CDR1 and CDR2: SGHTA, FQGTGA. Trimming took off 5 bases at V and 9 bases at J, with 16 bases between the two ends. CDR3 DNA: TGTGCCAGCAGCCTGGATACGGGTACAAAAGCTTTCTTT. Translating it yields CASSLDTGTKAFF. Full variable domain (rest looked up from reference TRBV7-3 and TRBJ1-1): GAGVSQTPSNKVTEKGKYVELRCDPISGHTALYWYRQSLGQGPEFLIYFQGTGAADDSGLPNDRFFAVRPEGSVSTLKIQRTERGDSAVYLCASSLDTGTKAFFGQGTRLTVV.

The V gene is TRBV2, the J gene TRBJ2-6; D gene ambiguous. Trimming stripped 0 bases from V and 4 bases from J, with 4 bases between. Germline V gives CDR1 SNHLY, CDR2 FYNNEI. CDR3 length equals 14 residues. This CDR3 reads CASSEARGANVLTF. In DNA form, the CDR3 reads TGTGCCAGCAGTGAAGCTCGGGGGGCCAACGTCCTGACTTTC.

This clone appeared a single time. One junction end disagrees with the germline gene, perhaps due to a read error. The chain has TRBV4-2 and TRBJ1-2, with 8 bases identical to TRBD1. This CDR3 is 14 amino acids long. Germline CDR1 and CDR2: LGHNA and YNFKEQ. CDR3 in amino acids: CASSQDSRTGTISF. The CDR3 nucleotides are TGTGCCAGCAGCCAAGATAGTCGGACAGGGACGATTAGCTTC.